This record looks at one T cell receptor (beta chain) sequence and its context. Antigen specificity is unknown. Produced via immunoSEQ multiplex PCR; TCRdb's table is partial and in-frame only. Among more than 1,000 clones listed, about four fifths were seen once. The data belong to a study of chemoradiotherapy in HPV16-positive cancers. Findings and limits, study-wide: Better recurrence-free survival went with HPV-responsive T-cell expansion in HPV16-positive patients.

With 4 bases clipped from V and 8 bases from J, the junction kept 6 bases outside the gene matches. Germline V gene data show CDR1 as LGHNA and CDR2 as YNFKEQ. The CDR3 has 16 amino acids. The receptor was derived from a human donor with HPV-associated anogenital cancer. The V and J genes are TRBV4-2 and TRBJ2-2, with 14 bases matching TRBD2. The source was tumor tissue, collected from a patient who underwent chemoradiotherapy. CDR3 sequence reads: CASSRGTSGSMGELFF. CDR3 coding DNA: TGTGCCAGCAGCCGCGGGACTAGCGGGAGTATGGGGGAGCTGTTTTTT.